Below, 21 T cell receptor beta chains from the same sample are listed, as sequenced in a study of T cells in Graves' hyperthyroidism and ophthalmopathy. TCR beta CDR3 region amplification was performed from RNA transcripts. HTBI primers drove first-round RT-PCR of the TCR CDR3. TCRdb reanalysed the multiplex PCR reads using MiXCR and keeps one entry per CDR3 protein. The data hold 650,000 to 800,000 distinct CDR3 sequences, with 45% observed a single time. Sequencing was performed on peripheral blood or thyroid tissue (not recorded which). The receptors shown here come from an adult man with Graves' disease, either hyperthyroidism or ophthalmopathy (not recorded which).

There are a few counts of this clonotype. CDR3 nucleotide sequence: TGTGCCAGCAGCTTAAGTCCGGCAGAACCTGAAGCTTTCTTT. Encoded protein: CASSLSPAEPEAFF. The chain joins TRBV7-6 to TRBJ1-1, with no clear D. The CDR3 consists of 14 residues. The V end lost 2 bases, the J end lost 6 bases, and 13 bases lay between the germline ends. The germline V gene has CDR1 SGHVS and CDR2 FNYEAQ.

This clonotype came up many times. In nucleotides, the CDR3 is TGTGCCAGCAGCCCCCTCGGGGACGAGCAGTACTTC. This encodes CASSPLGDEQYF. The V gene is TRBV7-9, the J gene TRBJ2-7; D perhaps matches TRBD2 (5 bases). From germline, CDR1 is SEHNR and CDR2 FQNEAQ (reference sequence). The CDR3 has 12 residues. Trimming left V 5 bases short and J 5 bases short, with 10 bases between.

This clonotype showed up just a few times. The genes are TRBV29-1 and TRBJ2-7; 9 bases map to TRBD1. V trimming: 3 bases; J trimming: 3 bases; junction bases outside the gene matches: 12. This CDR3 spans 16 amino acids. The germline V gene encodes CDR1 SQVTM and CDR2 ANQGSEA. The CDR3 sequence: CSVEGVGGQGNYEQYF. The CDR3 DNA follows: TGCAGCGTTGAGGGAGTCGGGGGACAGGGTAACTACGAGCAGTACTTC.

The CDR3 reads CASSFTLISSYNSPLHF. The CDR3 coding sequence is TGTGCCAGCAGTTTTACCCTGATTAGCTCCTATAATTCACCCCTCCACTTT. The chain combines TRBV6-1 with TRBJ1-6, with D unclear. The CDR3 runs to 17 residues. Germline V CDR1 and CDR2: MNHNS, SASEGT. Trimming pared 5 bases from V and 0 bases from J, leaving 14 bases between.

Regarding this clonotype: A read error may explain this, as a much larger clone is one base away. The CDR3 region is CAGSEASALSGANVLTF. The CDR3 DNA sequence: TGTGCCGGCAGTGAAGCCTCAGCACTCTCTGGGGCCAACGTCCTGACTTTC. The chain links TRBV2 to TRBJ2-6, with D unresolved. Germline assignment: CDR1 SNHLY and CDR2 FYNNEI. The CDR3 is 17 amino acids. Filled out from reference TRBV2 and TRBJ2-6, the complete variable domain reads EPEVTQTPSHQVTQMGQEVILRCVPISNHLYFYWYRQILGQKVEFLVSFYNNEISEKSEIFDDQFSVERPDGSNFTLKIRSTKLEDSAMYFCAGSEASALSGANVLTFGAGSRLTVL.

This clonotype was counted many times. The chain links TRBV7-9 to TRBJ1-3; 7 bases are shared with TRBD1. This CDR3 has 15 residues. Trimming at V came to 5 bases and at J to 2 bases, leaving 6 bases not matched to a gene. Germline lookup yields CDR1 SEHNR and CDR2 FQNEAQ (reference sequence). CDR3 protein: CASSRSGTAGNTIYF. CDR3 in DNA: TGTGCCAGCAGCCGATCCGGGACAGCTGGAAACACCATATATTTT.

The rearrangement uses TRBV25-1 and TRBJ1-1, with 8 bases aligning to TRBD1. CDR1 is MGHDK, CDR2 SYGVNS, per germline. This CDR3 is 14 amino acids long. CDR3 amino acids: CATDRGPLNTEAFF. CDR3 DNA sequence: TGTGCTACAGACAGGGGCCCTCTGAACACTGAAGCTTTCTTT.

The rearrangement uses TRBV29-1 and TRBJ1-5; no clear D gene. The CDR3 has 15 amino acids. The V gene's germline CDR1 is SQVTM and CDR2 ANQGSEA. Trimming pared 5 bases from V and 7 bases from J, leaving 21 bases between. The CDR3 DNA reads as TGCAGCGTTCCGACTACCAGCAGAGAACGCCAGCCCCAGCATTTT. Translated: CSVPTTSRERQPQHF.

The table lists this clonotype with a few counts. V usage is TRBV7-8 and J usage is TRBJ1-2; no definite D call. V lost 6 bases, J lost 4 bases, and 12 bases lay in between. The CDR3 runs 13 residues. Germline V gene lookup returns CDR1 SGHVS and CDR2 FQNEAQ. DNA for the CDR3: TGTGCCAGCAGTGCAACTTTTAGCTATGGCTACACCTTC. Protein sequence: CASSATFSYGYTF.

The CDR3, as DNA: TGTGCCAGCAGCTTGTGGGATGGGGATGGCTACACCTTC. Protein: CASSLWDGDGYTF. This sequence joins TRBV5-6 and TRBJ1-2; D call uncertain. V lost 1 base, J lost 6 bases, and 10 bases lay in between. This CDR3 has 13 residues. Germline lookup yields CDR1 SGHDT and CDR2 YYEEEE.

The chain joins TRBV5-1 to TRBJ1-2; 8 nucleotides match TRBD1. The CDR3 contains 15 residues. V shed 1 base, J shed 6 bases, and the junction held 8 bases outside the gene matches. Germline CDR1 and CDR2: SGHRS and YFSETQ. The CDR3 protein is CASSLSGTGYDGYTF. CDR3 nucleotide sequence: TGCGCCAGCAGCTTGTCCGGGACAGGTTACGATGGCTACACCTTC.

This chain joins TRBV29-1 and TRBJ1-1, with D perhaps TRBD1 (6 bases). V was cut by 4 bases and J by 4 bases, with 16 bases left in between. The CDR3 has 14 amino acids. Germline loops: CDR1 SQVTM, CDR2 ANQGSEA. The CDR3 loop is CSVGLGASGTEAFF. The DNA of the CDR3 is TGCAGCGTTGGATTGGGGGCCTCGGGCACTGAAGCTTTCTTT.

This clonotype was counted once. V is TRBV2 and J is TRBJ1-4; no clear D. This CDR3 region has 15 residues. V shed 8 bases and J shed 8 bases, with 21 bases lying between them. The V gene's germline CDR1 is SNHLY and CDR2 FYNNEI. For the CDR3, the DNA is TGTGCCAGCTCACCCAGCACGACGGAAATGGAAAAACTGTTTTTT. Its protein product is CASSPSTTEMEKLFF.

The chain uses TRBV7-2 and TRBJ2-5, with 12 bases that match TRBD1. The germline V gene has CDR1 SGHTA and CDR2 FQGNSA. V gave up 4 bases and J gave up 2 bases; unmatched junction bases: 14. This CDR3 has 19 amino acids. For the CDR3, the DNA is TGTGCCAGCAGCTCCTTAAGGGGACAGGGGGCGCCGGGGCAAGAGACCCAGTACTTC. Its translation is CASSSLRGQGAPGQETQYF. Complete variable domain (other parts from reference TRBV7-2 and TRBJ2-5): GAGVSQSPSNKVTEKGKDVELRCDPISGHTALYWYRQSLGQGLEFLIYFQGNSAPDKSGLPSDRFSAERTGGSVSTLTIQRTQQEDSAVYLCASSSLRGQGAPGQETQYFGPGTRLLVL.

This chain joins TRBV2 and TRBJ1-5, with a possible D match to TRBD1 (5 bases). This CDR3 has 14 residues. The V gene lost 5 bases and the J gene lost 4 bases, with 12 bases spanning the gap. Germline CDR1 and CDR2: SNHLY and FYNNEI. In DNA, the CDR3 is TGTGCCAGCAGTACAACGACAGCGAATCAGCCCCAGCATTTT. Translation: CASSTTTANQPQHF.

This clonotype has only a few counts. V is TRBV9 and J is TRBJ2-7; possibly TRBD2 for D (6 bases). This CDR3 has 15 amino acids. The germline V and J ends were trimmed by 4 bases and 2 bases, with 16 bases remaining between them. The V gene's germline CDR1 is SGDLS and CDR2 YYNGEE. CDR3 protein: CASSQWGGMTYEQYF. Here the CDR3 DNA reads TGTGCCAGCAGCCAATGGGGCGGGATGACCTACGAGCAGTACTTC.

The chain uses TRBV7-6 and TRBJ2-5, with TRBD2 matching over 9 bases. CDR1 is SGHVS and CDR2 is FNYEAQ in the germline V gene. With V trimmed by 5 bases and J by 0 bases, 10 bases remained unmatched. The CDR3 runs 17 residues. Written as DNA, the CDR3 is TGTGCCAGCAGCATGGGGCCAGCGGGGGGCTACCAAGAGACCCAGTACTTC. This encodes CASSMGPAGGYQETQYF.

Many counts were recorded for this clonotype. This rearrangement joins TRBV2 to TRBJ1-2; D possibly corresponds to TRBD1 (6 bases). The CDR3 is 13 residues long. Trimming cost V 7 bases and J 4 bases, with 13 bases left between them. CDR1 is SNHLY and CDR2 is FYNNEI in the germline V gene. This CDR3 reads CASTDGRGYGYTF. Written as DNA, the CDR3 is TGTGCCAGCACCGACGGCAGGGGCTATGGCTACACCTTC.

This chain uses TRBV10-2 with TRBJ2-5; maybe TRBD1 (6 bases). In germline, CDR1 is WSHSY, CDR2 SAAADI. The CDR3 spans 14 residues. Trimming removed 1 base from V and 5 bases from J, with 11 bases in between. The CDR3 protein is CASSEYRAGETQYF. The CDR3 DNA sequence: TGCGCCAGCAGTGAGTACAGGGCCGGCGAGACCCAGTACTTC.

Only a few counts were recorded for this clonotype. The chain joins TRBV11-2 to TRBJ1-1; D is uncertain. V lost 5 bases and J 2 bases, leaving 15 bases between the germline ends. CDR3 length: 15 amino acids. The germline V gene has CDR1 SGHAT and CDR2 FQNNGV. The CDR3 coding sequence is TGTGCCAGCAGCCGGCGGTGGGCGGGTAACACTGAAGCTTTCTTT. Protein sequence: CASSRRWAGNTEAFF.

This clonotype was seen ten or more times. The chain uses TRBV2 and TRBJ2-7; 8 positions agree with TRBD1. The CDR3 is 14 residues long. Germline assignment: CDR1 SNHLY and CDR2 FYNNEI. Trimming cost V 6 bases and J 1 base; bases outside gene matches: 5. CDR3 in amino acids: CASRTGTGSYEQYF. Written as DNA, the CDR3 is TGTGCCAGCAGGACCGGGACAGGTTCCTACGAGCAGTACTTC.